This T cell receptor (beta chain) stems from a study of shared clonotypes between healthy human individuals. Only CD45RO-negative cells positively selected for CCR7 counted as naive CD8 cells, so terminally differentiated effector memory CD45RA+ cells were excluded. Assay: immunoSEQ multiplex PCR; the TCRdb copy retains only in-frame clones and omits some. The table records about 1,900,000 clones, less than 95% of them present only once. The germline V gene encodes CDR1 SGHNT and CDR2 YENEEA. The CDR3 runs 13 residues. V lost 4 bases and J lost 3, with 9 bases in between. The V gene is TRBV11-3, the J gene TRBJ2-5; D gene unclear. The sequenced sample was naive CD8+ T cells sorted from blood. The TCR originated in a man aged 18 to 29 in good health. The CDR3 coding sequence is TGTGCCAGCAGCTCAACAGAGGAAGAGACCCAGTACTTC. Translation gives CASSSTEEETQYF.